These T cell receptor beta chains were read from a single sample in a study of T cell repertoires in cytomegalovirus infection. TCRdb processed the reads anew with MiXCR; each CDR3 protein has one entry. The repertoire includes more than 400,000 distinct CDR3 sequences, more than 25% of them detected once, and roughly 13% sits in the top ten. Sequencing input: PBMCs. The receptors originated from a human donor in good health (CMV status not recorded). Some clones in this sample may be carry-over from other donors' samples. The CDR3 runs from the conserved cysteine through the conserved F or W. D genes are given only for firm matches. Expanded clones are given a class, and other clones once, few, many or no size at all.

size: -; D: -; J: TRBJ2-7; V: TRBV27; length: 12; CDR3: CASSPPGFEQYF; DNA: TGTGCCAGCAGCCCCCCGGGTTTCGAGCAGTACTTC
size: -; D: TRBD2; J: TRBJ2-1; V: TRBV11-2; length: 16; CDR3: CASSGTSGSSYNEQFF; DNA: TGTGCCAGCAGTGGGACTAGCGGAAGCTCCTACAATGAGCAGTTCTTC
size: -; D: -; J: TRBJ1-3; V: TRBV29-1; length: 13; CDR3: CSVESDNGNTIYF; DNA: TGCAGCGTTGAATCAGACAACGGAAACACCATATATTTT
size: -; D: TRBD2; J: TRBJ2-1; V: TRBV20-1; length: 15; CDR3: CSARNSGSPNNEQFF; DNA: TGCAGTGCTAGAAATAGCGGGAGCCCCAACAATGAGCAGTTCTTC
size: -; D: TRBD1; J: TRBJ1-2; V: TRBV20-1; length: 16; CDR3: CSARDQQGARGYGYTF; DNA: TGCAGTGCTAGAGATCAGCAGGGGGCGCGAGGCTATGGCTACACCTTC
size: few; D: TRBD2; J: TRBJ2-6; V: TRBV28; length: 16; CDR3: CASNLAGEAGANVLTF; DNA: TGTGCCAGCAATTTAGCGGGAGAGGCGGGGGCCAACGTCCTGACTTTC
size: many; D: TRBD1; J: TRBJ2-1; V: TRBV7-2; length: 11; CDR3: CASSQDRDRIF; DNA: TGTGCCAGCAGCCAAGACAGGGATAGGATCTTC
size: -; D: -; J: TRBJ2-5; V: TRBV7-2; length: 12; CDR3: CACSLARETQYF; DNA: TGTGCCTGCAGCTTAGCGCGGGAGACCCAGTACTTC
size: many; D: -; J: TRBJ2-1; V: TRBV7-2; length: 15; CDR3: CASSLDSGQGTQQFF; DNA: TGTGCCAGCAGCTTAGATAGCGGGCAGGGGACCCAGCAGTTCTTC
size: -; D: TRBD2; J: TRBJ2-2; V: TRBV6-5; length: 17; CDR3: CASSPTMGGPDTGELFF; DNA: TGTGCCAGCAGCCCGACCATGGGAGGGCCCGACACCGGGGAGCTGTTTTTT
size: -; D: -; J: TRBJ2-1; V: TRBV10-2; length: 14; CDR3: CASSSQTGYNEQFF; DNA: TGCGCCAGCAGTTCTCAAACGGGGTACAATGAGCAGTTCTTC
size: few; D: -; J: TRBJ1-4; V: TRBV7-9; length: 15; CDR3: CASSSGGRVGEKLFF; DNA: TGTGCCAGCAGCTCAGGCGGCAGGGTAGGGGAAAAACTGTTTTTT
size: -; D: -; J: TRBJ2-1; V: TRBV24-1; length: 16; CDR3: CATSDPSAGVANEQFF; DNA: TGTGCCACCAGTGACCCCTCAGCCGGCGTTGCCAATGAGCAGTTCTTC
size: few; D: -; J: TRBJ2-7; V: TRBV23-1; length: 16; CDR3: CASSHPWRGLFSVQYF; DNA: TGCGCCAGCAGTCACCCGTGGCGAGGTTTGTTCAGTGTGCAGTACTTC
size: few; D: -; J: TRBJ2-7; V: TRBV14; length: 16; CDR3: CASSSTGLGALSEQYF; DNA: TGTGCCAGCAGCTCTACAGGGCTTGGGGCGTTGAGTGAGCAGTACTTC
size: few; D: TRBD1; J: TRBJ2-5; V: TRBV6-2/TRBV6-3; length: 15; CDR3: CASRSTSTGRTTQYF; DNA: TGTGCCAGCAGATCAACATCGACAGGGCGGACGACCCAGTACTTC
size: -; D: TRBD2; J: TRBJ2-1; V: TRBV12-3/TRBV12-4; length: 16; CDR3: CASSSSGRGLYNEQFF; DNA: TGTGCCAGCAGCTCCTCCGGGAGGGGCCTCTACAATGAGCAGTTCTTC
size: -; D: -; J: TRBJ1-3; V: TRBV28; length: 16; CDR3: CASSLGGSRYGNTIYF; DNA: TGTGCCAGCAGTTTAGGGGGGTCTCGTTATGGAAACACCATATATTTT
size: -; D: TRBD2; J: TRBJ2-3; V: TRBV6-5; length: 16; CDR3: CASSSGREGHTDTQYF; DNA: TGTGCCAGCAGTTCTGGGCGGGAGGGCCACACAGATACGCAGTATTTT
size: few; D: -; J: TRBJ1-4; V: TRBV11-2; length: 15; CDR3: CASSLVGRTNEKLFF; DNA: TGTGCCAGCAGCTTAGTGGGAAGAACTAATGAAAAACTGTTTTTT
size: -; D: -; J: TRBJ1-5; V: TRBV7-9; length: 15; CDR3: CASSSSLDSNQPQHF; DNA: TGTGCCAGCAGCTCCTCATTGGACAGCAATCAGCCCCAGCATTTT
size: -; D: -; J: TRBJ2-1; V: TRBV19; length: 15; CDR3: CASSMRGFAYNEQFF; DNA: TGTGCCAGTAGTATGCGGGGCTTCGCCTACAATGAGCAGTTCTTC
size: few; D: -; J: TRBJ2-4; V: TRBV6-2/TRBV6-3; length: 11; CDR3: CASGRINIQYF; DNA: TGTGCCAGCGGGAGAATTAACATTCAGTACTTC
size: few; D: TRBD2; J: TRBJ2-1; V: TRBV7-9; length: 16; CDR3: CASSERLAGVANEQFF; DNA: TGTGCCAGCAGCGAACGACTAGCGGGAGTTGCCAATGAGCAGTTCTTC
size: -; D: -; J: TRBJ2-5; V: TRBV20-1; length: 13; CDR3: CSARQEIQETQYF; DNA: TGCAGTGCAAGACAGGAAATACAAGAGACCCAGTACTTC
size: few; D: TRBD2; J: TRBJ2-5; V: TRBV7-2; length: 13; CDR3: CASSLWEGETQYF; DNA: TGTGCCAGCAGCTTATGGGAGGGAGAGACCCAGTACTTC
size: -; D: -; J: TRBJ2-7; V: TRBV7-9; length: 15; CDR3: CASSLAVGPSYEQYF; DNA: TGTGCCAGCAGCTTAGCGGTGGGGCCATCCTACGAGCAGTACTTC
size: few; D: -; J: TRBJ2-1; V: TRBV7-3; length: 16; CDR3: CASSLKRVGSYNEQFF; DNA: TGTGCCAGCAGCTTAAAGCGTGTAGGCTCCTACAATGAGCAGTTCTTC
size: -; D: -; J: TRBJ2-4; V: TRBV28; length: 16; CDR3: CASSLLDSLAKNIQYF; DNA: TGTGCCAGCAGTTTGTTGGACAGCCTAGCCAAAAACATTCAGTACTTC
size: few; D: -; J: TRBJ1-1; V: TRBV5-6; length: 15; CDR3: CASSFLAGRVTEAFF; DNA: TGTGCCAGCAGCTTCCTAGCTGGGAGAGTCACTGAAGCTTTCTTT
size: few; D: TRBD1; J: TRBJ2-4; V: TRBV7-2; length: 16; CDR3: CASSLPGQGAKNIQYF; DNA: TGTGCCAGCAGCTTACCGGGACAGGGGGCCAAAAACATTCAGTACTTC
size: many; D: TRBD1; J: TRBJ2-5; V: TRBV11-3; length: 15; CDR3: CASRDRDREGETQYF; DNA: TGTGCCAGCAGAGACCGGGACAGGGAGGGAGAGACCCAGTACTTC
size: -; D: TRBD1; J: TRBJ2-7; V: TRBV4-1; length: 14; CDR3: CASSPTGLTYEQYF; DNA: TGCGCCAGCAGCCCGACAGGGTTGACCTACGAGCAGTACTTC
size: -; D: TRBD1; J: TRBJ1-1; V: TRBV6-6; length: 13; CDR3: CASSYSPGGRTFF; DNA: TGTGCCAGCAGTTACTCGCCAGGGGGAAGGACTTTCTTT
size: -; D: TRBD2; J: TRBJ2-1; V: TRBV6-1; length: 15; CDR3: CASQPPGLDASEQFF; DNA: TGTGCCAGTCAACCTCCGGGACTAGACGCCTCCGAGCAGTTCTTC
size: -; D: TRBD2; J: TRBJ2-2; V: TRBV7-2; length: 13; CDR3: CATSGRRTGELFF; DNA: TGTGCCACGAGCGGGAGGAGAACCGGGGAGCTGTTTTTT
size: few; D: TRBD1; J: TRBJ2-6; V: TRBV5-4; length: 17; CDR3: CASSNPGQYSGANVLTF; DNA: TGTGCCAGCAGCAACCCGGGACAGTATTCTGGGGCCAACGTCCTGACTTTC
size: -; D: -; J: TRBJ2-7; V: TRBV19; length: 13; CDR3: CASSATERYEQYF; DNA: TGTGCCAGCTCCGCGACAGAAAGGTACGAGCAGTACTTC
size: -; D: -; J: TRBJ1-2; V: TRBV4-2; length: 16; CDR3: CASSQAPLQGPYGYTF; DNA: TGTGCCAGCAGCCAAGCTCCCCTTCAGGGGCCCTATGGCTACACCTTC
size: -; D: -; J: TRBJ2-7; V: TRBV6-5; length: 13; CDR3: CASSFQAEYEQYF; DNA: TGTGCCAGCAGTTTTCAGGCGGAGTACGAGCAGTACTTC
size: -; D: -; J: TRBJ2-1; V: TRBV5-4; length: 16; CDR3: CASSASVQGPYNEQFF; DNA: TGTGCCAGCAGCGCATCCGTCCAGGGTCCCTACAATGAGCAGTTCTTC
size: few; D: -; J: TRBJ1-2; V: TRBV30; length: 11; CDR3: CAWRGGGGYTF; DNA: TGTGCCTGGAGAGGGGGAGGAGGCTACACCTTC
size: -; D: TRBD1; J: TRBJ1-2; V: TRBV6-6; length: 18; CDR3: CASSYFRDRGERDYGYTF; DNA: TGTGCCAGCAGTTACTTTAGGGACAGGGGAGAGAGGGACTATGGCTACACCTTC
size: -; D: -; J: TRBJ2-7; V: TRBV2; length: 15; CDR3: CASSFRDPGYYEQYF; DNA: TGTGCCAGCAGTTTCCGGGACCCCGGATACTACGAGCAGTACTTC
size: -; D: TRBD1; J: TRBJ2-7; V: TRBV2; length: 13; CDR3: CASTGQGAYEQYF; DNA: TGTGCCAGCACGGGTCAGGGGGCCTACGAGCAGTACTTC
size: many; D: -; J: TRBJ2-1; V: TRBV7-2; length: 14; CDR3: CASSLSGLQNEQFF; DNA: TGTGCCAGCAGCCTATCGGGACTTCAGAATGAGCAGTTCTTC
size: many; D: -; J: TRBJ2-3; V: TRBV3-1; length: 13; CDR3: CASSQGGTDTQYF; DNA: TGTGCCAGCAGCCAAGGGGGGACAGATACGCAGTATTTT
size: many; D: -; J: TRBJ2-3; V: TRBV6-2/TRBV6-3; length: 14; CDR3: CASSYSIDPDTQYF; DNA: TGTGCCAGCAGTTACTCGATTGATCCAGATACGCAGTATTTT
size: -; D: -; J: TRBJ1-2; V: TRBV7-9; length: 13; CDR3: CASSYAGQNGYTF; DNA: TGTGCCAGCAGCTACGCGGGGCAGAATGGCTACACCTTC
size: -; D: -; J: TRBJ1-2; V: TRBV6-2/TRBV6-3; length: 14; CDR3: CASSPGQVFYGYTF; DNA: TGTGCCAGCAGTCCGGGACAAGTGTTCTATGGCTACACCTTC
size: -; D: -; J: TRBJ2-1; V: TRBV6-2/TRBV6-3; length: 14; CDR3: CASSYPSLASEQFF; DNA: TGTGCCAGCAGTTACCCCTCACTAGCTAGTGAGCAGTTCTTC
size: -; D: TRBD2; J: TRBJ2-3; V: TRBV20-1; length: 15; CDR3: CSARDPVLAGDTQYF; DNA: TGCAGTGCTAGAGACCCGGTGCTAGCGGGGGATACGCAGTATTTT
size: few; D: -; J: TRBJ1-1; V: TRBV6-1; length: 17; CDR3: CASSVRPNRGWNTEAFF; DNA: TGTGCCAGCAGTGTCCGCCCGAATAGGGGTTGGAACACTGAAGCTTTCTTT
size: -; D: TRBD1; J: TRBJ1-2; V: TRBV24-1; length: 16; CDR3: CATSESGQGELNGYTF; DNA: TGTGCCACCAGTGAGTCCGGACAGGGGGAACTTAATGGCTACACCTTC
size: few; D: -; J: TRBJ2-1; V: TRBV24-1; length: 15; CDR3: CATTSGIERGNEQFF; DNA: TGTGCCACCACTTCGGGGATTGAGAGAGGCAATGAGCAGTTCTTC
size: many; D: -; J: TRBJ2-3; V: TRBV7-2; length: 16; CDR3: CASSLPPGRTTDTQYF; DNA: TGTGCCAGCAGCTTACCCCCGGGCCGTACTACAGATACGCAGTATTTT
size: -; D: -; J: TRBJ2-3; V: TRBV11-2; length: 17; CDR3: CASSSHPQGYGTDTQYF; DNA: TGTGCCAGCAGCTCCCACCCCCAGGGTTATGGGACAGATACGCAGTATTTT
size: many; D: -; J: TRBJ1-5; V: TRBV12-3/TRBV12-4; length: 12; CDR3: CASSYHNQPQHF; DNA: TGTGCCAGCAGTTACCACAATCAGCCCCAGCATTTT
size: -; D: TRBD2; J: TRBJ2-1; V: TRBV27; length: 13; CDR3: CASSQTSDNEQFF; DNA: TGTGCCAGCAGTCAAACTAGCGACAATGAGCAGTTCTTC